This T cell receptor (beta chain) was profiled in a study of blood T cell repertoires in COVID-19. Sequencing used immunoSEQ multiplex PCR; TCRdb keeps in-frame clones, though not all of them. The data contain some 27,000 clones, approximately 76% of them singletons. With 6 bases removed from V and 2 bases from J, the gap between germline ends came to 11 bases. Germline loops: CDR1 SGHRS, CDR2 YFSETQ. This CDR3 has 13 amino acids. The receptor was derived from a man aged 70 or older with acute or convalescent COVID-19. The gene calls are TRBV5-1 and TRBJ2-5; TRBD2 might be the D (6 bases). Sequencing input: peripheral blood. The CDR3 DNA reads as TGCGCCAGCAATCGGGGACTTCAAGAGACCCAGTACTTC. As protein: CASNRGLQETQYF. The full variable domain, in which reference TRBV5-1 and TRBJ2-5 provide the parts outside the CDR3, is KAGVTQTPRYLIKTRGQQVTLSCSPISGHRSVSWYQQTPGQGLQFLFEYFSETQRNKGNFPGRFSGRQFSNSRSEMNVSTLELGDSALYLCASNRGLQETQYFGPGTRLLVL.